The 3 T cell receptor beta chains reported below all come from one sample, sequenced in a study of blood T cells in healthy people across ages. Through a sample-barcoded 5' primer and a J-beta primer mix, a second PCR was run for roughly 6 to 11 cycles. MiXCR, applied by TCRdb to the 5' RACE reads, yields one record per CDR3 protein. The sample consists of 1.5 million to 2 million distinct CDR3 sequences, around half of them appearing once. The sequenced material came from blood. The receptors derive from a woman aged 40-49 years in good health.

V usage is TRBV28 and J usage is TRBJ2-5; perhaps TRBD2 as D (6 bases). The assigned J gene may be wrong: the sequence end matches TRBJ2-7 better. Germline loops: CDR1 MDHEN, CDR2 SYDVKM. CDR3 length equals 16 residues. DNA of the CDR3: TGTGCCAGCAGTTTAATCGGGACTGGGAACGTGGGCGAGCAGTACTTC. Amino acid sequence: CASSLIGTGNVGEQYF.

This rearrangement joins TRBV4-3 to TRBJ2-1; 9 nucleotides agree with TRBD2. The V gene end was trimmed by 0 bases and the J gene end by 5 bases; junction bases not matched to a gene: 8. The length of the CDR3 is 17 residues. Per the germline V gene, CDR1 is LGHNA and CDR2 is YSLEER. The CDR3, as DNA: TGCGCCAGCAGCCAAGATCCCGGCGGGGGGGCCAACAATGAGCAGTTCTTC. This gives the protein CASSQDPGGGANNEQFF.

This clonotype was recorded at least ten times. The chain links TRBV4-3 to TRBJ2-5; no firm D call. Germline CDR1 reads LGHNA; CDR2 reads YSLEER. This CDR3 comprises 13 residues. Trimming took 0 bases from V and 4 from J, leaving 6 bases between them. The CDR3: CASSQELRETQYF. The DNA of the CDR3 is TGCGCCAGCAGCCAAGAACTCAGAGAGACCCAGTACTTC.